This T cell receptor beta chain was sequenced in a study of T cell repertoires in cytomegalovirus infection. Study information: Public TCR beta signatures indicated both CMV infection and matching HLA type. General study results and limits: HLA-C-restricted CMV-specific TCR beta clonotypes prevailed in the ex vivo response.

TCRdb processed the reads anew with MiXCR; each CDR3 protein has one entry. The top ten hold around 16% of the sample, which has about 260,000 distinct CDR3 sequences, roughly 9% seen once. As regards this clonotype: Its antigen is not known.

The CDR3 length is 14 residues. Germline V CDR1 and CDR2: KGHSH, LQKENI. V gave up 3 bases and J gave up 6 bases, with 15 bases separating them. This receptor was obtained from a human donor in good health (CMV status not recorded). Some clones in this sample may be carry-over from other donors' samples. The rearrangement uses TRBV18 and TRBJ2-7; the D gene is possibly TRBD1 (5 bases). The specimen was PBMCs. CDR3 protein: CASSPSAQGREQYF. CDR3 coding DNA: TGTGCCAGCTCACCTTCCGCCCAGGGTCGCGAGCAGTACTTC.